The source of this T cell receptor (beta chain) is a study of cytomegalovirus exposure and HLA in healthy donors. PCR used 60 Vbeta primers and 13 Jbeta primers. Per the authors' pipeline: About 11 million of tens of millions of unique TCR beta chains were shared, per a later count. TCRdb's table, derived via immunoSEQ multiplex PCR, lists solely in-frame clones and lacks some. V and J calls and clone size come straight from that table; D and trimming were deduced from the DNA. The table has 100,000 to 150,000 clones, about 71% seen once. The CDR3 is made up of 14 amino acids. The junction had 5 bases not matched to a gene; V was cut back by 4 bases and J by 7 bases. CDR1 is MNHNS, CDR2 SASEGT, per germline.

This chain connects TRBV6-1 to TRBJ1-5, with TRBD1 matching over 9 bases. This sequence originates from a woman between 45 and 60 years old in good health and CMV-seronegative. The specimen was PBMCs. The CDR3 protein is CASSAQGAGQPQHF. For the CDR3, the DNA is TGTGCCAGCAGTGCACAGGGGGCTGGGCAGCCCCAGCATTTT.